This is a list of T cell receptor beta chains from one sample in a study of blood T cells in healthy people across ages. Via MiXCR, TCRdb re-called the 5' RACE reads, giving one row per CDR3 protein. Among some 560,000 distinct CDR3 sequences, about a quarter were seen once, and the ten largest hold approximately 4%. These data were also reused for a study on T cells of mothers and their children.

Source material: blood. Receptors were obtained from a boy aged 2-9 years in good health. CDR3s leave out the opening cysteine and the closing phenylalanine or tryptophan. D genes are given only for firm matches.

TRBD2,TRBV20-1,TRBJ2-1,SARVSGSPYNEQF
TRBD1,TRBV20-1,TRBJ1-4,SAGGQSNEKLF
.,TRBV15,TRBJ1-2,ATSRDRGNYGYT
.,TRBV7-2,.,ASSMSSYEQY
TRBD2,TRBV10-3,TRBJ2-3,AIGRLAGEDTQY
TRBD1,TRBV7-9,TRBJ1-1,ASSLLRQGRNTEAF
.,TRBV7-9,TRBJ1-2,ASSLDRRGAKGGYT
.,TRBV29-1,TRBJ2-7,SVGAGEYEQY
.,TRBV30,TRBJ1-1,AWMPGRPNTEAF
TRBD1,TRBV5-1,.,ASRPGQGYNEQF
.,TRBV6-2/TRBV6-3,TRBJ1-1,ASSWVYMNTEAF
.,TRBV14,TRBJ1-1,ASSQERNTEAF
.,TRBV2,TRBJ2-2,ASSEGPNTGELF
.,TRBV11-2,TRBJ2-2,ASSRTQGNTGELL
TRBD1,TRBV6-1,TRBJ1-4,AGSDRGRTGEKLF
.,TRBV9,TRBJ1-2,ASSPRDIENFYT
TRBD1,TRBV5-1,TRBJ1-2,ASSFGQAIYGYT
.,TRBV13,TRBJ2-3,ASSNGKGTDTQY
TRBD2,TRBV27,TRBJ2-7,ASSTSTGTSAI
TRBD1,TRBV7-3,TRBJ1-6,ASSFGTGNSPLH
TRBD2,TRBV14,TRBJ2-1,ASSKRRLAGSNEQF
.,TRBV15,.,ATSREKGEQY